The 22 T cell receptor beta chains below were found in one sample sequenced in a study of CD8+CD57+ T cells in acquired aplastic anemia. According to the study, genomic DNA was the template for TCR beta VDJ and CDR3 profiling. TCRdb processed the reads anew with MiXCR; each CDR3 protein has one entry. The table lists approximately 200,000 distinct CDR3 sequences, approximately 60% of them singletons. The sample taken for sequencing was sorted CD4+, CD8+, or CD8+CD57+ T cells (not recorded which) from PBMCs. All receptors derive from a human donor in good health.

At least ten counts were recorded for this clonotype. A junction boundary mismatches the germline segment, possibly from a read error. The J gene is TRBJ2-7, the V gene TRBV7-7; D possibly matches TRBD1 or TRBD2 (5 bases each). The CDR3 is 14 residues long. In germline, CDR1 is SSHAT, CDR2 FNYEAQ (reference sequence). The CDR3, as DNA: TGTGCTAGCAGCCCGGGGCAAGGGTGGGACGAGCAGTACTTC. Translating it yields CASSPGQGWDEQYF.

The rearrangement joins TRBV7-8 to TRBJ2-3, with TRBD1 matching over 7 bases. This CDR3 has 12 residues. Germline V gives CDR1 SGHVS, CDR2 FQNEAQ. With V trimmed by 5 bases and J by 10 bases, 6 bases remained unmatched. Here the CDR3 DNA reads TGTGCCAGCAGCCCTGGGACAGCCTCGCAGTATTTT. Amino acid sequence: CASSPGTASQYF.

The chain recombines TRBV28 with TRBJ1-2; possibly TRBD1 for D (5 bases). The V end lost 5 bases, the J end lost 8 bases, and 15 bases lay between the germline ends. Germline-derived CDR1 and CDR2 are MDHEN and SYDVKM. CDR3 size: 13 residues. The CDR3 DNA reads as TGTGCCAGCAGTAGGGACGGCTGGGAGGGCTACACCTTC. Translating gives CASSRDGWEGYTF.

The chain has TRBV20-1 and TRBJ2-7, with TRBD1 matching 7 bases. Germline CDR1 is DFQATT and CDR2 is SNEGSKA (reference sequence). The CDR3 sequence is 10 residues long. The V and J ends lost 3 bases and 10 bases, in that order; junction bases with no gene match: 3. The chain's CDR3 is CSARGTVQYF. Written as DNA, the CDR3 is TGCAGTGCTAGGGGGACAGTCCAGTACTTC.

The chain employs TRBV7-2 and TRBJ2-3; D not certain. The V end was cut by 4 bases, the J end by 4 bases, with 15 bases between. The CDR3 is 15 amino acids. The germline V gene has CDR1 SGHTA and CDR2 FQGNSA. The CDR3 is CASSWPEPAPDTQYF. The CDR3 nucleotides are TGTGCCAGCAGCTGGCCCGAGCCAGCACCAGATACGCAGTATTTT.

The table lists this clonotype with many counts. The CDR3 DNA is TGCGCCAGCAGCCAAGATCTCGGGGGGGGCTTCACAGATACGCAGTATTTT. This gives the protein CASSQDLGGGFTDTQYF. The gene calls are TRBV4-1 and TRBJ2-3; 8 bases align to TRBD2. Looked up from germline, CDR1 is MGHRA and CDR2 is YSYEKL. The V gene end was trimmed by 0 bases and the J gene end by 2 bases; junction bases not matched to a gene: 7. The CDR3 length is 17 residues.

This clonotype has ten or more counts. The chain employs TRBV19 and TRBJ2-1, with 9 bases fitting TRBD1. Germline V gives CDR1 LNHDA, CDR2 SQIVND (reference sequence). The ends lost 3 bases at V and 8 bases at J; junction bases unmatched: 17. This CDR3 contains 18 residues. The CDR3 reads CASSILGSETGGWYEQFF. As DNA, the CDR3 is TGTGCCAGTAGTATTCTGGGGAGCGAGACAGGGGGTTGGTATGAGCAGTTCTTC.

The chain employs TRBV3-1 and TRBJ2-3; 8 nucleotides agree with TRBD2. With V trimmed by 9 bases and J by 3 bases, 11 bases remained unmatched. Germline V gene data show CDR1 as LGHDT and CDR2 as YNNKEL (reference sequence). The CDR3 has 15 residues. CDR3 sequence: CASRAGGFLTDTQYF. DNA for the CDR3: TGTGCCAGTCGCGCGGGGGGCTTTTTGACAGATACGCAGTATTTT.

V and J are TRBV10-3 and TRBJ1-1; D is ambiguous. Germline CDR1 and CDR2: ENHRY and SYGVKD. Deletions cut 10 bases from V and 8 bases from J, with 20 bases between. This CDR3 region has 13 residues. The CDR3 sequence is CASRAWERSEAFF. The DNA of the CDR3 is TGTGCCAGTAGGGCGTGGGAGAGGTCGGAAGCTTTCTTT.

This chain joins TRBV29-1 and TRBJ2-7; possible D gene TRBD2, 5 bases. Germline lookup yields CDR1 SQVTM and CDR2 ANQGSEA. Trimming took 4 bases from V and 0 from J, leaving 10 bases between them. The CDR3 is made up of 13 amino acids. CDR3 in amino acids: CSVVRRSSYEQYF. Written as DNA, the CDR3 is TGCAGCGTTGTCAGGAGGAGCTCCTACGAGCAGTACTTC.

Of note for this clonotype: A much larger clone differs from this one at a single base, so this may be a read error. The J gene is TRBJ1-1, the V gene TRBV7-2; no definite D call. The germline V gene encodes CDR1 SGHTA and CDR2 FQGNSA. V gave up 5 bases and J gave up 1 base, with 17 bases separating them. This CDR3 is built from 16 residues. CDR3 sequence reads: CASSARLQAANTEAFF. CDR3 DNA: TGTGCCAGCAGCGCCCGCCTTCAGGCCGCGAACACTGAAGCTTTCTTT.

This chain joins TRBV5-6 and TRBJ2-7; D could derive from TRBD1 or TRBD2 (6 bases each). Looked up from germline, CDR1 is SGHDT and CDR2 is YYEEEE. This CDR3 spans 14 amino acids. The V end lost 3 bases, the J end lost 2 bases, and 12 bases lay between the germline ends. Here the CDR3 reads CASSWRDNTYEQYF. DNA for the CDR3: TGTGCCAGCAGCTGGAGGGACAACACCTACGAGCAGTACTTC.

In nucleotides, the CDR3 is TGTGCCAGCAGCACTCGACAGGGGAATGAAGCTTTCTTT. It translates to CASSTRQGNEAFF. The chain couples TRBV7-2 to TRBJ1-1; the match to TRBD1 covers 8 bases. Trimming took 5 bases from V and 7 from J; bases not matched to a gene: 6. Germline-derived CDR1 and CDR2 are SGHTA and FQGNSA. CDR3 length equals 13 residues.

The V call is TRBV10-3, the J call TRBJ2-7; D remains unclear. Trimming pared 4 bases from V and 4 bases from J, leaving 11 bases between. The CDR3 loop spans 13 amino acids. From germline, CDR1 is ENHRY and CDR2 SYGVKD. The CDR3 loop is CAISATAGYEQYF. CDR3 bases: TGTGCCATCAGTGCTACAGCTGGTTACGAGCAGTACTTC.

The chain recombines TRBV2 with TRBJ1-6, with D unclear. Germline V gives CDR1 SNHLY, CDR2 FYNNEI. Between the trimmed V and J ends, which lost 5 bases and 8 bases, there was a span of 10 bases. The CDR3 covers 13 residues. DNA for the CDR3: TGTGCCAGCAGTCCATCTAACGATTCACCCCTCCACTTT. This gives the protein CASSPSNDSPLHF.

The chain is built from TRBV5-1 and TRBJ2-3; D perhaps matches TRBD2 (6 bases). Between the trimmed V and J ends, which lost 6 bases and 2 bases, there was a span of 13 bases. The CDR3 runs to 14 residues. The germline V gene encodes CDR1 SGHRS and CDR2 YFSETQ. The chain's CDR3 is CASTKSGFTDTQYF. Here the CDR3 DNA reads TGCGCCAGCACCAAAAGCGGGTTCACAGATACGCAGTATTTT.

V usage is TRBV29-1 and J usage is TRBJ2-1, with 7 nucleotides matching TRBD1. Trimming took 6 bases from V and 5 from J; bases not matched to a gene: 10. The CDR3 is 14 residues long. Germline V CDR1 and CDR2: SQVTM, ANQGSEA. The CDR3 DNA reads TGCAGCGTCTACGGACAGGCTGGGGACAATGAGCAGTTCTTC. Translated, it gives CSVYGQAGDNEQFF.

The chain employs TRBV20-1 and TRBJ2-2, with a weak D call TRBD2 (5 bases). Deletions cut 5 bases from V and 7 bases from J, with 20 bases between. Per the germline V gene, CDR1 is DFQATT and CDR2 is SNEGSKA (reference sequence). The CDR3 length is 15 residues. CDR3 region: CSAPFAGLFNGELFF. Here the CDR3 DNA reads TGCAGTGCTCCCTTTGCTGGACTCTTTAACGGGGAGCTGTTTTTT.

The chain has TRBV7-8 and TRBJ2-3, with TRBD2 matching 8 bases. The CDR3 contains 16 residues. CDR1 and CDR2 from the germline V gene are SGHVS and FQNEAQ. V dropped 0 bases and J dropped 2; count of bases not matched to a gene: 4. CDR3 sequence reads: CASSLALLAVTDTQYF. In DNA, the CDR3 is TGTGCCAGCAGCTTAGCCCTACTAGCGGTCACAGATACGCAGTATTTT.

This clonotype has more than one count but fewer than ten. This chain connects TRBV27 to TRBJ2-3; D might be TRBD1 (6 bases). This CDR3 spans 17 amino acids. The germline V gene encodes CDR1 MNHEY and CDR2 SMNVEV (reference sequence). Trimming shortened V by 7 bases and J by 4 bases, and 24 bases separated the two germline ends. DNA for the CDR3: TGTGCCAGCACCGCGTCTCCCTACAGGGAAGTGGCAGATACGCAGTATTTT. Its translation: CASTASPYREVADTQYF.

This chain connects TRBV9 to TRBJ2-3; 13 bases agree with TRBD2. CDR3 length: 15 amino acids. From germline, CDR1 is SGDLS and CDR2 YYNGEE. V was clipped by 3 bases and J by 6 bases; unmatched bases: 4. Here the CDR3 DNA reads TGTGCCAGCAGCGACGGGACTAGCGGGGCTGATACGCAGTATTTT. Translating gives CASSDGTSGADTQYF.

The chain couples TRBV10-1 to TRBJ2-5, with D perhaps given as TRBD1 or TRBD2 (5 bases each). The germline V and J ends were trimmed by 0 bases and 5 bases, with 10 bases remaining between them. Germline V gene data show CDR1 as WNHNN and CDR2 as SYGVQD (reference sequence). This CDR3 comprises 14 residues. DNA for the CDR3: TGCGCCAGCAGTGAGTCTTGGGACGGGGAGACCCAGTACTTC. Amino acids: CASSESWDGETQYF.